The 8 T cell receptor beta chains below come from one sample, sequenced in a study of OX40 agonist ivuxolimab in advanced cancers. Clones were sequenced by immunoSEQ multiplex PCR, and TCRdb holds only the in-frame ones, with some missing. The data show about 36,000 clones, around three quarters seen once. The sequencing used CD4+ or CD8+ T cells sorted from blood, collected in a trial of the OX40 agonist ivuxolimab. The receptors were gathered from an adult with an advanced solid tumor such as melanoma, head and neck, liver or kidney cancer.

The J gene is TRBJ1-1, the V gene TRBV7-9; D gene uncertain. This CDR3 region has 12 residues. Per the germline V gene, CDR1 is SEHNR and CDR2 is FQNEAQ (reference sequence). The V end was cut by 6 bases, the J end by 1 base, with 6 bases between. For the CDR3, the DNA is TGTGCCAGCAGTACGGGGAACACTGAAGCTTTCTTT. Protein sequence: CASSTGNTEAFF. The full variable domain, in which reference TRBV7-9 and TRBJ1-1 provide the parts outside the CDR3, is DTGVSQNPRHKITKRGQNVTFRCDPISEHNRLYWYRQTLGQGPEFLTYFQNEAQLEKSRLLSDRFSAERPKGSFSTLEIQRTEQGDSAMYLCASSTGNTEAFFGQGTRLTVV.

CDR3 bases: TGTGCTAGTGGTAAGGGGCCGGACACAGATACGCAGTATTTT. Translated, it gives CASGKGPDTDTQYF. The chain combines TRBV12-5 with TRBJ2-3; tentative D call: TRBD1 (5 bases). The V gene lost 5 bases and the J gene lost 2 bases, with 11 bases spanning the gap. Germline V gene lookup returns CDR1 LGHNT and CDR2 FRNRAP. This CDR3 spans 14 amino acids.

The J gene is TRBJ1-6, the V gene TRBV9; D uncertain. The V gene lost 0 bases and the J gene lost 0 bases, with 7 bases spanning the gap. CDR3 length equals 16 residues. The germline gives CDR1 SGDLS, CDR2 YYNGEE. The CDR3 protein is CASSVEASSYNSPLHF. The CDR3 coding sequence is TGTGCCAGCAGCGTAGAGGCCAGCTCCTATAATTCACCCCTCCACTTT. Together with reference TRBV9 and TRBJ1-6, the CDR3 gives the full variable domain: DSGVTQTPKHLITATGQRVTLRCSPRSGDLSVYWYQQSLDQGLQFLIQYYNGEERAKGNILERFSAQQFPDLHSELNLSSLELGDSALYFCASSVEASSYNSPLHFGNGTRLTVT.

The chain carries TRBV9 and TRBJ1-1; D possibly corresponds to TRBD1 (6 bases). The CDR3 runs 14 residues. V was cut by 5 bases and J by 5 bases, with 16 bases left in between. The germline gives CDR1 SGDLS, CDR2 YYNGEE. CDR3 sequence: CASSAGGTGTEAFF. In DNA form, the CDR3 reads TGTGCCAGCAGTGCGGGAGGAACAGGGACTGAAGCTTTCTTT.

V is TRBV5-1 and J is TRBJ1-1; D unclear. This CDR3 region has 14 residues. With 4 bases removed from V and 3 bases from J, the gap between germline ends came to 13 bases. Germline V gene lookup returns CDR1 SGHRS and CDR2 YFSETQ. In DNA, the CDR3 is TGCGCCAGCAGCACTTATCAGGAGGACACTGAAGCTTTCTTT. Its protein product is CASSTYQEDTEAFF.

By frequency in the sample, this clone is medium-sized (0.01 to 0.1%). The V call is TRBV9, the J call TRBJ2-7; possible D gene TRBD1, 6 bases. V was trimmed by 0 bases and J by 2 bases, leaving 9 bases between them. This CDR3 comprises 14 residues. In germline, CDR1 is SGDLS, CDR2 YYNGEE. The CDR3 coding sequence is TGTGCCAGCAGCGTAGATGAGGGGGCCTACGAGCAGTACTTC. Translation: CASSVDEGAYEQYF.

V usage is TRBV30 and J usage is TRBJ1-3; no reliable D call. This CDR3 contains 13 residues. V gave up 4 bases and J gave up 4 bases, with 11 bases separating them. Germline CDR1 GTSNPN, CDR2 SVGIG (reference sequence). In nucleotides, the CDR3 is TGTGCCTGGAACTCGATCATGGGAAACACCATATATTTT. Protein: CAWNSIMGNTIYF.

The chain links TRBV7-2 to TRBJ1-2, with D possibly being TRBD1 (5 bases). This CDR3 is built from 13 residues. Germline CDR1 SGHTA, CDR2 FQGNSA. The V gene lost 5 bases and the J gene lost 3 bases, with 10 bases spanning the gap. The CDR3 loop reads CASSPRVDYGYTF. Here the CDR3 DNA reads TGTGCCAGCAGCCCCAGGGTCGACTATGGCTACACCTTC.